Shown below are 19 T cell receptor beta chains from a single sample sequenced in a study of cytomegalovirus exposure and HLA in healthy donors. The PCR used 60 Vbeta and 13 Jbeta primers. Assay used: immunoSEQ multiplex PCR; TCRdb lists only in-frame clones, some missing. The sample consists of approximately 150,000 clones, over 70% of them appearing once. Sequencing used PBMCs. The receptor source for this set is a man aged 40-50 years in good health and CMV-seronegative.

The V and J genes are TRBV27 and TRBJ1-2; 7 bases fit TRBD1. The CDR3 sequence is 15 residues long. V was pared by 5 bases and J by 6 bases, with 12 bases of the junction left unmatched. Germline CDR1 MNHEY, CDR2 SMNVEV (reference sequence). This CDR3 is CASSPVGGLADGYTF. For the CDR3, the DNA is TGTGCCAGCAGTCCGGTAGGGGGCTTGGCGGATGGCTACACCTTC.

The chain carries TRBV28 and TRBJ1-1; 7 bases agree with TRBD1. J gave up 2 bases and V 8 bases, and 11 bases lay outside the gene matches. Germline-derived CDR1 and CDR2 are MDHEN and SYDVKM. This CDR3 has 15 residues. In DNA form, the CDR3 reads TGTGCCAGCCCCCCGACAGGGAGGCTTAACACTGAAGCTTTCTTT. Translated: CASPPTGRLNTEAFF.

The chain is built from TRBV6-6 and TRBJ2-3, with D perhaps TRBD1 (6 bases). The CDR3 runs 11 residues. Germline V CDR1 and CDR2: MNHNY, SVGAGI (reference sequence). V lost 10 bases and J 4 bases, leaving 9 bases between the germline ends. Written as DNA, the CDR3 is TGTGCCACCTACAGGGCAGATACGCAGTATTTT. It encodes CATYRADTQYF.

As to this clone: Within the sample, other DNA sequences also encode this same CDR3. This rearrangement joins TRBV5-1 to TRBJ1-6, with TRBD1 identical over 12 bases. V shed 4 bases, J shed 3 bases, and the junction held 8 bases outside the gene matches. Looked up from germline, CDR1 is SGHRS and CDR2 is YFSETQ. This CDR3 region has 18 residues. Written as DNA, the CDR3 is TGCGCCAGCAGCGGGGACAGGGGGCGATTAAGCTATAATTCACCCCTCCACTTT. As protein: CASSGDRGRLSYNSPLHF.

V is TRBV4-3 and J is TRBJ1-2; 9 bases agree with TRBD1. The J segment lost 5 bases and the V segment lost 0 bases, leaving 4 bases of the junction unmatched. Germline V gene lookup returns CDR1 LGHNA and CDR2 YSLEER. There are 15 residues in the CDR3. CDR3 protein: CASSQDTGTGYGYTF. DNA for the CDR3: TGCGCCAGCAGCCAAGATACCGGGACAGGGTATGGCTACACCTTC.

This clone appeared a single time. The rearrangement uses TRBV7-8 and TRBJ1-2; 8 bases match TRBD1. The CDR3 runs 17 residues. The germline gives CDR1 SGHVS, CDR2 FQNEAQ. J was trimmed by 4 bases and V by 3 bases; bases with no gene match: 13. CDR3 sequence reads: CASSFNPMTGDSYGYTF. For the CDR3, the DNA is TGTGCCAGCAGCTTCAACCCTATGACAGGGGATAGCTATGGCTACACCTTC.

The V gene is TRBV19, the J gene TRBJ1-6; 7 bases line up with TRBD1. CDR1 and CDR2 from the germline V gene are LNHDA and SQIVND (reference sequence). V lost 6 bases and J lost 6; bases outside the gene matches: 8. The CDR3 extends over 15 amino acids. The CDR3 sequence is CASRTQGTFNSPLHF. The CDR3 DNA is TGTGCCAGTAGAACACAGGGGACCTTTAATTCACCCCTCCACTTT.

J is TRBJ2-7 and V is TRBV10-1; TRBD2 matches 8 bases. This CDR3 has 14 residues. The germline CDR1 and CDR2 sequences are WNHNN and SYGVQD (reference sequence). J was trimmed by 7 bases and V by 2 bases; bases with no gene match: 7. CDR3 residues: CASSEPGTSGEQYF. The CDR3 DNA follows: TGCGCCAGCAGTGAGCCCGGGACTAGTGGGGAGCAGTACTTC.

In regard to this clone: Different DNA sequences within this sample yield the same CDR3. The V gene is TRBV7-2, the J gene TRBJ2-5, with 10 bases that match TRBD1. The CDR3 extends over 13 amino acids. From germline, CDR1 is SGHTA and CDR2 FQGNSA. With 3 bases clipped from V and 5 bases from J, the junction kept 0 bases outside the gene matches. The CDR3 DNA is TGTGCCAGCAGCTTGGGACAGGGGGAGACCCAGTACTTC. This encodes CASSLGQGETQYF.

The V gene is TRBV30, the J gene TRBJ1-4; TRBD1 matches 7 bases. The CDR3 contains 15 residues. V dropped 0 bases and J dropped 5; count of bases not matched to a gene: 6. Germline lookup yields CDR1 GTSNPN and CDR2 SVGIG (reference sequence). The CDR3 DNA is TGTGCCTGGAGTGTACAGGGGAGATTGAATGAAAAACTGTTTTTT. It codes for CAWSVQGRLNEKLFF.

Written as DNA, the CDR3 is TGTGCCAGCAGCGCCGGGACAGGGGGCTACAATCAGCCCCAGCATTTT. Translation: CASSAGTGGYNQPQHF. This chain connects TRBV28 to TRBJ1-5, with 12 bases lining up with TRBD1. Trimming cost V 6 bases and J 3 bases; bases outside gene matches: 6. Germline CDR1 and CDR2: MDHEN and SYDVKM. CDR3 length: 16 amino acids.

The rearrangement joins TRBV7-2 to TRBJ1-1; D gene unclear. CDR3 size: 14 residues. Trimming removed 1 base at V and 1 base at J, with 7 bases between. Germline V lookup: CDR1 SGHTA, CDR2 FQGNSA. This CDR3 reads CASSLEYRNTEAFF. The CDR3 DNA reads TGTGCCAGCAGCTTAGAGTACAGGAACACTGAAGCTTTCTTT.

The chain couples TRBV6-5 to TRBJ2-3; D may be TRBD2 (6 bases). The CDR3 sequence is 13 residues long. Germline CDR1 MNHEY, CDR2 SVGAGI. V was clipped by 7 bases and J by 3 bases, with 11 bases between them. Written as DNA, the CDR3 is TGTGCCAGCATTGACGGGGGAACAGATACGCAGTATTTT. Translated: CASIDGGTDTQYF.

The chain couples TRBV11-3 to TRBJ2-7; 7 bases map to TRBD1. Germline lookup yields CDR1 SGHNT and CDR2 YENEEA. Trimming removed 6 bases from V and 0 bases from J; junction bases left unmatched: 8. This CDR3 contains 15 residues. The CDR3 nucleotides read TGTGCCAGCAGTCCTAACAGGGGTATCTCCTACGAGCAGTACTTC. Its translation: CASSPNRGISYEQYF.

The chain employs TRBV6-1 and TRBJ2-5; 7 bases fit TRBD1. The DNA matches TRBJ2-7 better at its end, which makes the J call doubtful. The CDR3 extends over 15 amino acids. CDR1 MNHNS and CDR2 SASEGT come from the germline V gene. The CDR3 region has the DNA TGTGCCAGCAGAAAGGAGACAGGGCTATCCTACGAGCAGTACTTC. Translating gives CASRKETGLSYEQYF.

The CDR3 DNA is TGTGCCAGCAGTGAAGGATGGAGCGGGGAGACCCAGTACTTC. This encodes CASSEGWSGETQYF. The V gene is TRBV6-1, the J gene TRBJ2-5; possibly TRBD2 for D (6 bases). This CDR3 comprises 14 residues. Trimming cost V 1 base and J 5 bases, with 11 bases left between them. Germline CDR1 and CDR2: MNHNS and SASEGT.

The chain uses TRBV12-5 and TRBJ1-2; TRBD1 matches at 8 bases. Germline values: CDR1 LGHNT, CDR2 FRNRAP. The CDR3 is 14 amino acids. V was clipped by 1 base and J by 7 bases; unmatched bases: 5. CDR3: CASGLGTGPSGYTF. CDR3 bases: TGTGCTAGTGGTTTGGGGACAGGGCCCAGTGGCTACACCTTC.

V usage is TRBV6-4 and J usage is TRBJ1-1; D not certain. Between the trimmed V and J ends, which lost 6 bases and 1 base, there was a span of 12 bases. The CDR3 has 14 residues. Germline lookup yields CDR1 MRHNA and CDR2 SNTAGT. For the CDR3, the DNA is TGTGCCAGCAGAAGGGAGGAAGGGAACACTGAAGCTTTCTTT. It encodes CASRREEGNTEAFF.

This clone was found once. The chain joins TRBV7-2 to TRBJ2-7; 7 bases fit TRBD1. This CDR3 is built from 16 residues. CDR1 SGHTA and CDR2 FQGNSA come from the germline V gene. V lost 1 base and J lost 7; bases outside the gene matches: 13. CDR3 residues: CASSLEWRQGVGEQYF. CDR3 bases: TGTGCCAGCAGCTTAGAATGGAGGCAGGGGGTTGGGGAGCAGTACTTC. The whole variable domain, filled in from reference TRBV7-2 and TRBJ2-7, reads GAGVSQSPSNKVTEKGKDVELRCDPISGHTALYWYRQSLGQGLEFLIYFQGNSAPDKSGLPSDRFSAERTGGSVSTLTIQRTQQEDSAVYLCASSLEWRQGVGEQYFGPGTRLTVT.